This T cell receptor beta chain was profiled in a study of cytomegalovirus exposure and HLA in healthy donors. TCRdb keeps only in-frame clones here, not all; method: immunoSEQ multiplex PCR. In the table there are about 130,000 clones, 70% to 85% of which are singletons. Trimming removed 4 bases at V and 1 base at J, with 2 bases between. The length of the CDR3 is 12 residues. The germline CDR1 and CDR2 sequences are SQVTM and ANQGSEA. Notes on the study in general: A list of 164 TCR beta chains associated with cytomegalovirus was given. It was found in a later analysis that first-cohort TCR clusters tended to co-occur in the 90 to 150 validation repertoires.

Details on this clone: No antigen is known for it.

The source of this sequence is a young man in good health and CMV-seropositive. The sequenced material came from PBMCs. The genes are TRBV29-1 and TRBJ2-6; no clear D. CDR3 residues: CSVASGANVLTF. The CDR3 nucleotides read TGCAGCGTTGCTTCTGGGGCCAACGTCCTGACTTTC.